The TCR beta chain under discussion was sequenced for a study of T cells after yellow fever vaccination. Turning to this clonotype: This sequence may be a read error, since a much larger clone differs from it by one base.

TCRdb redid the calling of the 5' RACE reads with MiXCR, one entry per CDR3 protein. This table holds more than 120,000 distinct CDR3 sequences, less than 9.5% found once. CDR1 is SGHAT and CDR2 is FQNNGV in the germline V gene. V trimming: 3 bases; J trimming: 8 bases; junction bases outside the gene matches: 9. The CDR3 covers 15 residues. The sample consisted of CD4+ T cells sorted from PBMCs, taken 5 days after the yellow fever booster vaccination. The receptor was isolated from a man in his thirties or forties who received the YFV17D yellow fever vaccine. The chain joins TRBV11-2 to TRBJ2-1; TRBD2 matches 8 bases. CDR3 in DNA: TGTGCCAGCAGCTTCGAGGGCGGGAGGTACGATGAGCAGTTCTTC. It encodes CASSFEGGRYDEQFF. The full variable domain, its missing parts supplied by reference TRBV11-2 and TRBJ2-1, is EAGVAQSPRYKIIEKRQSVAFWCNPISGHATLYWYQQILGQGPKLLIQFQNNGVVDDSQLPKDRFSAERLKGVDSTLKIQPAKLEDSAVYLCASSFEGGRYDEQFFGPGTRLTVL.